This T cell receptor (beta chain) was found in a study of siplizumab effects on memory and regulatory T cells. The study, taken as a whole, reports: About 75-97% of proliferating CD4+ or CD8+ clones had no assignable naive or memory phenotype.

In its sample, this clone was seen a few times. No antigen is known for it. Looked up from germline, CDR1 is SGHRS and CDR2 is YFSETQ. V lost 0 bases and J lost 3; bases outside the gene matches: 6. The length of the CDR3 is 17 residues. Cells that made up the mixed lymphocyte reaction were cocultured at 37°C for 6 to 7 days. Some clones are missing from TCRdb's copy, which holds only in-frame ones; the method was immunoSEQ multiplex PCR. The sample yields some 14,000 clones, around 40% seen once. Sequencing used CFSE-low (dividing) CD4+ T cells sorted from an allogeneic mixed lymphocyte reaction. V usage is TRBV5-1 and J usage is TRBJ2-7; 13 bases map to TRBD2. The receptor was isolated from a human donor in good health; the cells came from an allogeneic mixed lymphocyte reaction. Some clones in this sample may be carry-over from other donors' samples. The CDR3 coding sequence is TGCGCCAGCAGCTTGGCCCCCGGGACTAGCGGGAACTACGAGCAGTACTTC. This encodes CASSLAPGTSGNYEQYF.